What follows are 15 T cell receptor beta chains derived from one specimen sequenced in a study of T and B cells in COVID-19 patients. Multiplex PCR with BIOMED2 TRB-A/B primer pools amplified TRB rearrangements. Via MiXCR, TCRdb re-called the multiplex PCR reads, giving one row per CDR3 protein. The table has about 7,200 distinct CDR3 sequences, around 30% seen once. Blood genomic DNA input for TRB amplification was about 240-500 ng. Sequencing was done on a sample of blood. These receptors were taken from a human donor who had recovered from COVID-19.

This CDR3 reads CASSLEAGGGYTIYF. CDR3 coding DNA: TGTGCCAGCAGTTTAGAGGCAGGGGGAGGATACACCATATATTTT. This chain links TRBV12-3 or TRBV12-4 with TRBJ1-3, with 7 bases fitting TRBD1. With 1 base clipped from V and 8 bases from J, the junction kept 8 bases outside the gene matches. This CDR3 has 15 amino acids.

This chain links TRBV6-1 with TRBJ1-2, with TRBD1 matching 10 bases. Losses at the gene ends were 3 bases for V and 8 bases for J; bases not matched to a gene: 9. Germline lookup yields CDR1 MNHNS and CDR2 SASEGT. There are 15 residues in the CDR3. The CDR3 DNA reads as TGTGCCAGCAGTGAGACCGGGACAGGGGATCTAGGCTACACCTTC. Its translation is CASSETGTGDLGYTF.

CDR3 region: CASSRDRGLTYNEQFF. The CDR3 DNA sequence: TGTGCCAGCAGCCGGGACAGGGGGCTCACCTACAATGAGCAGTTCTTC. The chain joins TRBV11-2 to TRBJ2-1, with TRBD1 matching over 12 bases. The V and J ends lost 5 bases and 2 bases, in that order; junction bases with no gene match: 4. Germline V CDR1 and CDR2: SGHAT, FQNNGV. The CDR3 extends over 16 amino acids.

The V call is TRBV5-4, the J call TRBJ2-7; perhaps D is TRBD1 or TRBD2 (5 bases each). The V end was cut by 3 bases, the J end by 12 bases, with 22 bases between. The CDR3 extends over 14 amino acids. CDR1 is SGHNT and CDR2 is YYREEE in the germline V gene (reference sequence). The CDR3 DNA reads as TGTGCCAGCAGCTCCCGGGACCGCTTCCCCGCGTGGTACTTC. Translating gives CASSSRDRFPAWYF.

The chain combines TRBV5-1 with TRBJ2-3, with 7 bases aligning to TRBD2. The CDR3 consists of 14 residues. CDR1 SGHRS and CDR2 YFSETQ come from the germline V gene. Unmatched junction bases numbered 6, after V lost 6 bases and J lost 2 bases. The CDR3 loop is CASTGRGPTDTQYF. The DNA of the CDR3 is TGCGCCAGCACGGGGAGGGGACCCACAGATACGCAGTATTTT. The full variable domain, its missing parts supplied by reference TRBV5-1 and TRBJ2-3, is KAGVTQTPRYLIKTRGQQVTLSCSPISGHRSVSWYQQTPGQGLQFLFEYFSETQRNKGNFPGRFSGRQFSNSRSEMNVSTLELGDSALYLCASTGRGPTDTQYFGPGTRLTVL.

This clonotype is labeled as medium-sized. The genes are TRBV19 and TRBJ1-2, with D hard to call. This CDR3 has 12 residues. Germline V CDR1 and CDR2: LNHDA, SQIVND (reference sequence). Trimming took off 4 bases at V and 8 bases at J, with 11 bases between the two ends. CDR3 sequence reads: CASSTTLLGYTF. CDR3 sequence (DNA): TGTGCCAGTAGTACTACATTGTTGGGCTACACCTTC.

The V and J genes are TRBV6-4 and TRBJ1-2; 7 nucleotides match TRBD1. CDR1 MRHNA and CDR2 SNTAGT come from the germline V gene. Germline trimming cut 3 bases from V and 4 bases from J; bases unmatched to any gene: 11. This CDR3 has 16 amino acids. CDR3 protein: CASSEALRDSAYGYTF. As DNA, the CDR3 is TGTGCCAGCAGTGAAGCTTTACGGGACAGCGCCTATGGCTACACCTTC.

The CDR3 nucleotides read TGTGCCAGCAGTTCACGGAGGCTAGCGGGGGGGCGGTCCTACGAGCAGTACGTC. It encodes CASSSRRLAGGRSYEQYV. The V and J genes are TRBV6-5 and TRBJ2-7, with 12 bases matching TRBD2. This CDR3 is built from 18 residues. The V gene end was trimmed by 4 bases and the J gene end by 1 base; junction bases not matched to a gene: 11. Per the germline V gene, CDR1 is MNHEY and CDR2 is SVGAGI.

A few counts support this clonotype. CDR3 nucleotides: TGTGCCTGGGGTCCGGGACAGGGCCTTCAGTACTTC. It translates to CAWGPGQGLQYF. This sequence joins TRBV6-1 and TRBJ2-4, with 9 bases identical to TRBD1. The CDR3 spans 12 residues. Germline trimming cut 11 bases from V and 11 bases from J; bases unmatched to any gene: 10. CDR1 and CDR2 from the germline V gene are MNHNS and SASEGT.

The chain links TRBV24-1 to TRBJ2-2; TRBD1 matches at 9 bases. CDR3 length: 13 amino acids. Unmatched junction bases numbered 3, after V lost 9 bases and J lost 5 bases. The germline V gene has CDR1 KGHDR and CDR2 SFDVKD. CDR3 sequence reads: CATRQGGTGELFF. The DNA for the CDR3 is TGTGCCACCCGACAGGGGGGGACCGGGGAGCTGTTTTTT.

As concerns this clonotype: At one end, the junction sequence differs from germline, possibly due to a read error. The genes are TRBV5-6 and TRBJ2-3; no firm D call. CDR3 length: 14 residues. Germline V gene sequence: CDR1 SGHDT, CDR2 YYEEEE. The CDR3 DNA is TGCGCCAGCAGCCAAGTTGTTTACACAGATACGCAGTATTTT. This gives the protein CASSQVVYTDTQYF.

This clonotype was picked up a small number of times. The chain is built from TRBV13 and TRBJ2-7; D ambiguous. The CDR3 is 13 residues long. Trimming stripped 5 bases from V and 2 bases from J, with 10 bases between. The germline V gene encodes CDR1 PRHDT and CDR2 FYEKMQ (reference sequence). The chain's CDR3 is CASSTDTTYEQYF. In DNA, the CDR3 is TGTGCCAGCAGCACCGACACGACCTACGAGCAGTACTTC.

The chain combines TRBV6-5 with TRBJ1-5, with D perhaps matching TRBD1 (5 bases). The CDR3 covers 13 residues. Germline lookup yields CDR1 MNHEY and CDR2 SVGAGI. V lost 7 bases to trimming and J lost 4 bases, with 11 bases between them. CDR3 amino acids: CASTEQVNQPQHF. The CDR3 DNA reads TGTGCCAGCACCGAACAGGTTAATCAGCCCCAGCATTTT.

A few counts support this clonotype. V usage is TRBV7-2 and J usage is TRBJ1-2; possible D gene TRBD1, 6 bases. Germline V CDR1 and CDR2: SGHTA, FQGNSA. CDR3 size: 15 residues. Trimming stripped 0 bases from V and 4 bases from J, with 12 bases between. CDR3 bases: TGTGCCAGCAGCTTAGCGCTGGACAGTGGCTATGGCTACACCTTC. It encodes CASSLALDSGYGYTF. The full variable domain, rest sourced from reference TRBV7-2 and TRBJ1-2, is GAGVSQSPSNKVTEKGKDVELRCDPISGHTALYWYRQSLGQGLEFLIYFQGNSAPDKSGLPSDRFSAERTGGSVSTLTIQRTQQEDSAVYLCASSLALDSGYGYTFGSGTRLTVV.

The V gene is TRBV7-9, the J gene TRBJ1-2; tentatively, D is TRBD1 (5 bases). The CDR3 extends over 14 amino acids. V was shortened by 2 bases and J by 5 bases, with 12 bases between the two germline ends. Germline V gene lookup returns CDR1 SEHNR and CDR2 FQNEAQ (reference sequence). The DNA of the CDR3 is TGTGCCAGCAGCTTAATAGGGACCGTGTATGGCTACACCTTC. Protein product: CASSLIGTVYGYTF.